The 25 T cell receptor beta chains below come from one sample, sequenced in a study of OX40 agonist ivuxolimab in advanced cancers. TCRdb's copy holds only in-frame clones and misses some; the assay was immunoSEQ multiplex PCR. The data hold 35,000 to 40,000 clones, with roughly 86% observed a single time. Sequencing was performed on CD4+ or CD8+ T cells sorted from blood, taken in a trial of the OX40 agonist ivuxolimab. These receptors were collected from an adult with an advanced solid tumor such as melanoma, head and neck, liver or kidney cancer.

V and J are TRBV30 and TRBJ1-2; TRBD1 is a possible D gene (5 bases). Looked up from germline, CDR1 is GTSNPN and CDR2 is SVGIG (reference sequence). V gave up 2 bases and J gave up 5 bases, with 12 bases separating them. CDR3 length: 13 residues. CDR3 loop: CAWSSGRTYGYTF. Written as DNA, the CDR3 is TGTGCCTGGAGTTCGGGACGGACATATGGCTACACCTTC.

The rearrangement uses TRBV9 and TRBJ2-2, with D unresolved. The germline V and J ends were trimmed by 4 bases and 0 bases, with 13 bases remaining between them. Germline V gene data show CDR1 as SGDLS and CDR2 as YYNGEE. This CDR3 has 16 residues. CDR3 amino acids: CASSLGSSANTGELFF. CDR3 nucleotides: TGTGCCAGCAGCCTCGGCAGCTCCGCGAACACCGGGGAGCTGTTTTTT. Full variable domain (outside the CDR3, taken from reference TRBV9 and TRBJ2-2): DSGVTQTPKHLITATGQRVTLRCSPRSGDLSVYWYQQSLDQGLQFLIQYYNGEERAKGNILERFSAQQFPDLHSELNLSSLELGDSALYFCASSLGSSANTGELFFGEGSRLTVL.

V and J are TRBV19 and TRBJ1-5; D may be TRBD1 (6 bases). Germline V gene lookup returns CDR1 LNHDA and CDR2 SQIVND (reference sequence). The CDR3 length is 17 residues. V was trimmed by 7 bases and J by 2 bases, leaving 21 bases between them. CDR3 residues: CASTPLGGGVGNQPQHF. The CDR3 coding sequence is TGTGCCAGTACTCCTCTGGGGGGGGGCGTTGGCAATCAGCCCCAGCATTTT.

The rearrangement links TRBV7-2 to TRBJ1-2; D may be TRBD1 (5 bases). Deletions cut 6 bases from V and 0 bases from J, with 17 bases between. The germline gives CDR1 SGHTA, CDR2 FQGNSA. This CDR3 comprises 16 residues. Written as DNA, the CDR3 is TGTGCCAGCAGGCGTAAAGAGTCGACAGCTAACTATGGCTACACCTTC. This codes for CASRRKESTANYGYTF.

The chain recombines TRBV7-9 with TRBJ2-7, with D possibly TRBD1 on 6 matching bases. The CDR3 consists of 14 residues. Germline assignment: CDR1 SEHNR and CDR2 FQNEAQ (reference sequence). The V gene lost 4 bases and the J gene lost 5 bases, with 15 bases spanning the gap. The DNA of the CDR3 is TGTGCCAGCAGCTCCCCCGGACAGAAGGACGAGCAGTACTTC. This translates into CASSSPGQKDEQYF.

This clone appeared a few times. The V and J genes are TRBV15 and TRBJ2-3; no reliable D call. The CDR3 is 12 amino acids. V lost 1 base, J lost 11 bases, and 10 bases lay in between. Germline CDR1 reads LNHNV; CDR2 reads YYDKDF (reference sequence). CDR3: CATSRALLEQYF. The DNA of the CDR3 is TGTGCCACCAGCAGAGCTCTTCTGGAGCAGTATTTT. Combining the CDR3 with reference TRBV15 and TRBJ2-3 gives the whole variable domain DAMVIQNPRYQVTQFGKPVTLSCSQTLNHNVMYWYQQKSSQAPKLLFHYYDKDFNNEADTPDNFQSRRPNTSFCFLDIRSPGLGDTAMYLCATSRALLEQYFGPGTRLTVL.

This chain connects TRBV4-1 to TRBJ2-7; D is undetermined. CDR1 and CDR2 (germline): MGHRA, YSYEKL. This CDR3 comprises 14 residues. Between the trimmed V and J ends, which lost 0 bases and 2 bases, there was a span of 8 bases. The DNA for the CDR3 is TGCGCCAGCAGCCAAGATCTGGCTACCTACGAGCAGTACTTC. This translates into CASSQDLATYEQYF.

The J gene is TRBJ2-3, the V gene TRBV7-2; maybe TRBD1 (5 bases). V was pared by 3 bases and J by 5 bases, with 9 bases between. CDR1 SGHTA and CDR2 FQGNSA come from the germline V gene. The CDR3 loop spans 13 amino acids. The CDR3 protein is CASSLETEDTQYF. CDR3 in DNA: TGTGCCAGCAGCTTGGAGACAGAAGATACGCAGTATTTT.

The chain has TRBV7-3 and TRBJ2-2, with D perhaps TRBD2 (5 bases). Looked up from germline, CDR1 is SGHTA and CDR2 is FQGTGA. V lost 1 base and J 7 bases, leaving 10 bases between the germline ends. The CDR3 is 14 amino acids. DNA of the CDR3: TGTGCCAGCAGCTTAAGTTCCGGGAACGGGGAGCTGTTTTTT. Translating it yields CASSLSSGNGELFF.

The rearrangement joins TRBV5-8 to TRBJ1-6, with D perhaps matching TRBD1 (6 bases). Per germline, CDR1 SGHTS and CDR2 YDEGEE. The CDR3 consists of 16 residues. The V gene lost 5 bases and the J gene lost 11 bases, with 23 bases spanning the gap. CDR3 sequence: CASSLGQRGVLTPLHF. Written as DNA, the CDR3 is TGTGCCAGCAGTCTGGGACAACGGGGAGTTTTGACACCCCTCCACTTT.

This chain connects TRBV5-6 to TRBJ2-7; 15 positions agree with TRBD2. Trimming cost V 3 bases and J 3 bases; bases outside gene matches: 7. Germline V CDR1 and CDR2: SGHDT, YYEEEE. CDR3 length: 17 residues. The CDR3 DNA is TGTGCCAGCAGCTCGGGACTAGCGGGGGGAACACGCTACGAGCAGTACTTC. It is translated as CASSSGLAGGTRYEQYF.

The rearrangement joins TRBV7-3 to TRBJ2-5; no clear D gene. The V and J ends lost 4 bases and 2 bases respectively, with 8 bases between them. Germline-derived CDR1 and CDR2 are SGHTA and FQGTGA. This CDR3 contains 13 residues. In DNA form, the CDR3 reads TGTGCCAGCAGCTGGGGTACACAAGAGACCCAGTACTTC. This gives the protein CASSWGTQETQYF. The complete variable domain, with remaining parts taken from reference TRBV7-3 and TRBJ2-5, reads GAGVSQTPSNKVTEKGKYVELRCDPISGHTALYWYRQSLGQGPEFLIYFQGTGAADDSGLPNDRFFAVRPEGSVSTLKIQRTERGDSAVYLCASSWGTQETQYFGPGTRLLVL.

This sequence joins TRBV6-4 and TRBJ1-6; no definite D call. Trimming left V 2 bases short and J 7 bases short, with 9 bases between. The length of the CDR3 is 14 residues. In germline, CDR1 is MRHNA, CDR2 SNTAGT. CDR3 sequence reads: CASSDGVPNSPLHF. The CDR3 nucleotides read TGTGCCAGCAGTGACGGGGTTCCAAATTCACCCCTCCACTTT.

CDR3 DNA: TGCGCCAGCAGCCACACCTCTGGACAGCGAAATAATTCACCCCTCCACTTT. Its protein product is CASSHTSGQRNNSPLHF. The genes are TRBV4-1 and TRBJ1-6, with D perhaps matching TRBD1 (6 bases). The CDR3 extends over 17 amino acids. CDR1 MGHRA and CDR2 YSYEKL come from the germline V gene. Trimming pared 3 bases from V and 5 bases from J, leaving 17 bases between.

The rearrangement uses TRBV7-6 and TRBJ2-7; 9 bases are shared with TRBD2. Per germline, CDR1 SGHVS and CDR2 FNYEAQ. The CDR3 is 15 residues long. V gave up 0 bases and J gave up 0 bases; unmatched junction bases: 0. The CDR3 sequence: CASSLASGSSYEQYF. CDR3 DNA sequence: TGTGCCAGCAGCTTAGCTAGCGGGAGCTCCTACGAGCAGTACTTC.

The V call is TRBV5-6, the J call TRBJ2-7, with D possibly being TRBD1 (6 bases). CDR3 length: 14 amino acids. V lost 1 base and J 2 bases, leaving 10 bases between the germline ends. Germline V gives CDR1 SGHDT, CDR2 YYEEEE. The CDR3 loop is CASSLLQGPYEQYF. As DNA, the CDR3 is TGTGCCAGCAGCTTGTTACAGGGACCCTACGAGCAGTACTTC.

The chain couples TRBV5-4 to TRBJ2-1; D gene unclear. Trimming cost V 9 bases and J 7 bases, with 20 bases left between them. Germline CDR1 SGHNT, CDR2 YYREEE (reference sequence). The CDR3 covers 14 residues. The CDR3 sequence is CATTSPYKENEQFF. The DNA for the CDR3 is TGTGCCACTACCTCCCCCTACAAGGAGAATGAGCAGTTCTTC. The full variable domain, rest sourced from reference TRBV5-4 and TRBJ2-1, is ETGVTQSPTHLIKTRGQQVTLRCSSQSGHNTVSWYQQALGQGPQFIFQYYREEENGRGNFPPRFSGLQFPNYSSELNVNALELDDSALYLCATTSPYKENEQFFGPGTRLTVL.

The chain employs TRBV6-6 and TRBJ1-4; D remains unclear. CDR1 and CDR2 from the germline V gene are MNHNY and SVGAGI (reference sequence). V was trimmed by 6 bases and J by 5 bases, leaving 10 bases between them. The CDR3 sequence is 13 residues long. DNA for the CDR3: TGTGCCAGCAGAAAGGTCCAAAATGAAAAACTGTTTTTT. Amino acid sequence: CASRKVQNEKLFF.

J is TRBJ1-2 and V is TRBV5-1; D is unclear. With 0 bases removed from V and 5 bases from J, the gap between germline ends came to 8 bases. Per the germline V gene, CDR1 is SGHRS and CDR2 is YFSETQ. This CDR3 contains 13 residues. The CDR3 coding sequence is TGCGCCAGCAGCTTGGACAGAGCATATGGCTACACCTTC. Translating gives CASSLDRAYGYTF.

The CDR3 DNA sequence: TGTGCCAGCAGCCAGCATAACTATGGCTACACCTTC. Protein: CASSQHNYGYTF. The rearrangement links TRBV6-1 to TRBJ1-2; D ambiguous. V shed 6 bases and J shed 1 base, with 6 bases lying between them. This CDR3 is built from 12 residues. Germline loops: CDR1 MNHNS, CDR2 SASEGT.

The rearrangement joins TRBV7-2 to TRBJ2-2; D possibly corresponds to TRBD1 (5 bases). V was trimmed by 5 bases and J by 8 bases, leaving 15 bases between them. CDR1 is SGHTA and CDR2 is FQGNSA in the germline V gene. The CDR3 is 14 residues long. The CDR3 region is CASSLGQFSGELFF. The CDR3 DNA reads TGTGCCAGCAGCCTCGGACAATTCTCTGGGGAGCTGTTTTTT.

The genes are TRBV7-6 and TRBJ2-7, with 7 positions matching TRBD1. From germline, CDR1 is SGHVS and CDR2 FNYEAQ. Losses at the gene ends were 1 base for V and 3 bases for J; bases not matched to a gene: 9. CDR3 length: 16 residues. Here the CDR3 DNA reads TGTGCCAGCAGCTTAGTTACCGGGACAGCGGACTACGAGCAGTACTTC. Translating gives CASSLVTGTADYEQYF.

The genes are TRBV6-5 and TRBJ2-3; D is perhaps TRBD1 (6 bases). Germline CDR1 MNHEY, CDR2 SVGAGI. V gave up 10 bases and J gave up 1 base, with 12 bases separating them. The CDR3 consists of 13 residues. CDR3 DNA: TGTGCCACAGGGGCGAGACGCACAGATACGCAGTATTTT. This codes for CATGARRTDTQYF.

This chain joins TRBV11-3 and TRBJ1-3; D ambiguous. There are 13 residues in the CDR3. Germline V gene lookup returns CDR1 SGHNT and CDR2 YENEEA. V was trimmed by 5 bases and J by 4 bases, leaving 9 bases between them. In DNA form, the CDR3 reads TGTGCCAGCAGCGCCGGCGGAGGAAACACCATATATTTT. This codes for CASSAGGGNTIYF.

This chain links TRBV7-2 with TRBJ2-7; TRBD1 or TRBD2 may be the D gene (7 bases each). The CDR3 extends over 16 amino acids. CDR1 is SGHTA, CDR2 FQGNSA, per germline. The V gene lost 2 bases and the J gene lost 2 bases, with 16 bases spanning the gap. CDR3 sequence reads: CASSLSAGQRPYEQYF. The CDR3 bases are TGTGCCAGCAGCTTATCAGCGGGACAGCGTCCCTACGAGCAGTACTTC. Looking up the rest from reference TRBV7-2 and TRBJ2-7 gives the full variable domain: GAGVSQSPSNKVTEKGKDVELRCDPISGHTALYWYRQSLGQGLEFLIYFQGNSAPDKSGLPSDRFSAERTGGSVSTLTIQRTQQEDSAVYLCASSLSAGQRPYEQYFGPGTRLTVT.